Listed below are T cell receptor beta chains from one sample, sequenced in a study of T cell responses to AZD1222 COVID-19 vaccine. Measured with immunoSEQ multiplex PCR; TCRdb has only the in-frame clones, and not every one. The sample lists some 130,000 clones, about nine tenths occurring once. The sequencing used peripheral blood, collected on day 0 of AZD1222 vaccination. The receptors were gathered from an adult in good health. Each CDR3 is given without its conserved first and last residue. Expanded clones are given a class, and other clones once, few, many or no size at all.

TRBJ1-2 | TRBV30 | - | AWTKTGYNYGYT
TRBJ1-1 | TRBV7-3 | - | ASSSSGTVNTEAF
TRBJ1-4 | TRBV7-3 | - | ASSFSTVNEKLF
TRBJ1-3 | TRBV5-1 | - | ASSSSHGTTGNTIY
TRBJ2-3 | TRBV6-5 | - | ASRKAGADTQY
TRBJ1-3 | TRBV19 | - | ASSAPISGNTIY
TRBJ2-2 | TRBV18 | - | ASSLGDLGIRGGGELF
TRBJ1-5 | TRBV19 | - | ASKPDRGNQPQH
TRBJ1-2 | TRBV14 | - | ASSQVGVGGGYT
TRBJ1-6 | TRBV9 | - | ASSVGGGVYNSPLH
TRBJ2-7 | TRBV18 | few | ASSPVTSQAGEQY
TRBJ2-7 | TRBV6-5 | - | ASSKSRQGYEQY
TRBJ1-2 | TRBV6-2/TRBV6-3 | - | ASSLILASGYT
TRBJ1-1 | TRBV7-6 | - | ASSPDPGQRNTEAF
TRBJ1-5 | TRBV6-2/TRBV6-3 | - | ASSYSRGRNNQPQH